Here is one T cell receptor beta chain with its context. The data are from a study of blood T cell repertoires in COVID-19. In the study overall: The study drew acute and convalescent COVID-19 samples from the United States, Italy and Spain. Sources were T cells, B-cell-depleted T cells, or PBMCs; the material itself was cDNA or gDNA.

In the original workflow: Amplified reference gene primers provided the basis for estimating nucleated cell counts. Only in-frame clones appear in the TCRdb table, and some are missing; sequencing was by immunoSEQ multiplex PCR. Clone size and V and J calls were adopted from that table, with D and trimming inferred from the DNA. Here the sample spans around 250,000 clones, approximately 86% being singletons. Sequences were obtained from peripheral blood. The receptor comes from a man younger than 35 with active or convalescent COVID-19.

The CDR3 protein is CASTAWGGAGELFF. The CDR3 DNA reads as TGTGCCAGCACGGCATGGGGGGGAGCCGGGGAGCTGTTTTTT. The chain couples TRBV7-8 to TRBJ2-2, with 7 bases matching TRBD2. The V gene's germline CDR1 is SGHVS and CDR2 FQNEAQ. The CDR3 loop spans 14 amino acids. Trimming removed 7 bases from V and 6 bases from J; junction bases left unmatched: 8.